This paragraph covers one TCR beta chain sequence. Its antigen is not identified. These data are taken from a study of identical twins. Study results and caveats: Cord blood beta clonotypes that were abundant carried fewer insertions, and memory repertoires showed no such trend.

All donors were healthy, and all were Caucasian. The V gene's germline CDR1 is SGHAT and CDR2 FQNNGV. V lost 11 bases to trimming and J lost 5 bases; unmatched junction nucleotides: 10. The CDR3 is 15 residues long. TCRdb ran MiXCR on the 5' RACE reads and lists one entry per CDR3 protein. The sample lists 1.5 million to 2 million distinct CDR3 sequences; about 30% were seen once. The sample taken for sequencing was cord blood. The rearrangement uses TRBV11-2 and TRBJ2-2, with 11 bases lining up with TRBD2. This sequence originates from a newborn girl in good health. CDR3 DNA: TGTGCCGGCCGACCGGGACTAGCGGTTACCGGGGAGCTGTTTTTT. It is translated as CAGRPGLAVTGELFF.